The 30 T cell receptor beta chains in this list originate from one sample, sequenced in a study of shared clonotypes between healthy human individuals. Here immunoSEQ multiplex PCR was the method, and the copy in TCRdb shows in-frame clones only, minus some. The sample holds under 1,100,000 clones; around 74% are singletons and the top ten take 1.4%. Sequenced sample: memory CD4+ T cells sorted from blood. Subset here: CD45RA-negative fraction. Source of these receptors: a man between 18 and 35 years old in good health.

The chain links TRBV5-1 to TRBJ1-4; 10 positions agree with TRBD1. The germline CDR1 and CDR2 sequences are SGHRS and YFSETQ. Trimming removed 4 bases from V and 7 bases from J; junction bases left unmatched: 13. This CDR3 contains 17 residues. The CDR3 here is CASSPGPPDRGFEKLFF. DNA of the CDR3: TGCGCCAGCAGCCCTGGCCCCCCGGACAGGGGGTTTGAAAAACTGTTTTTT.

V gene TRBV11-2 combines with J gene TRBJ2-7, with D possibly TRBD2 on 7 matching bases. This CDR3 comprises 16 residues. CDR1 is SGHAT and CDR2 is FQNNGV in the germline V gene. Deletions cut 2 bases from V and 8 bases from J, with 22 bases between. CDR3 in DNA: TGTGCCAGCAGCTTACACCCTAGGGGGGGAGGGCCCAAGCAGTACTTC. This encodes CASSLHPRGGGPKQYF.

The chain links TRBV5-1 to TRBJ2-1, with TRBD2 matching 9 bases. Trimming at V came to 2 bases and at J to 0 bases, leaving 3 bases not matched to a gene. Germline V gene sequence: CDR1 SGHRS, CDR2 YFSETQ. The CDR3 has 16 residues. CDR3 protein: CASSFGAGGSYNEQFF. The CDR3 nucleotides read TGCGCCAGCAGCTTCGGAGCGGGGGGCTCCTACAATGAGCAGTTCTTC. Combining the CDR3 with reference TRBV5-1 and TRBJ2-1 gives the whole variable domain KAGVTQTPRYLIKTRGQQVTLSCSPISGHRSVSWYQQTPGQGLQFLFEYFSETQRNKGNFPGRFSGRQFSNSRSEMNVSTLELGDSALYLCASSFGAGGSYNEQFFGPGTRLTVL.

This clone occurred a few times. The rearrangement links TRBV19 to TRBJ1-2; 10 nucleotides agree with TRBD1. Trimming removed 4 bases from V and 4 bases from J; junction bases left unmatched: 6. The V gene's germline CDR1 is LNHDA and CDR2 SQIVND (reference sequence). This CDR3 comprises 15 residues. CDR3 sequence reads: CASSRRGQGRYGYTF. CDR3 coding DNA: TGTGCCAGTAGTAGGAGGGGACAGGGGCGCTATGGCTACACCTTC.

The CDR3 sequence is CASSLAGTGESPLHF. The CDR3 bases are TGTGCCAGCAGCCTGGCCGGGACAGGGGAATCACCCCTCCACTTT. The chain recombines TRBV7-9 with TRBJ1-6, with TRBD1 matching 10 bases. This CDR3 comprises 15 residues. Looked up from germline, CDR1 is SEHNR and CDR2 is FQNEAQ (reference sequence). V lost 5 bases, J lost 10 bases, and 8 bases stayed unmatched. Full variable domain (remainder filled in from reference TRBV7-9 and TRBJ1-6): DTGVSQNPRHKITKRGQNVTFRCDPISEHNRLYWYRQTLGQGPEFLTYFQNEAQLEKSRLLSDRFSAERPKGSFSTLEIQRTEQGDSAMYLCASSLAGTGESPLHFGNGTRLTVT.

In DNA, the CDR3 is TGTGCCATCAGTGAGACTACGGGAACCGGGGAGCTGTTTTTT. Translated, it gives CAISETTGTGELFF. The chain carries TRBV10-3 and TRBJ2-2; possible D gene TRBD2, 5 bases. Trimming removed 2 bases at V and 5 bases at J, with 9 bases between. The CDR3 covers 14 residues. Germline CDR1 ENHRY, CDR2 SYGVKD.

This chain uses TRBV10-3 with TRBJ2-2, with 10 positions matching TRBD2. Germline CDR1 is ENHRY and CDR2 is SYGVKD. Trimming removed 6 bases from V and 3 bases from J; junction bases left unmatched: 4. CDR3 length: 15 amino acids. For the CDR3, the DNA is TGTGCCATCAGAACCGGGACTAGCGACACCGGGGAGCTGTTTTTT. Encoded protein: CAIRTGTSDTGELFF.

V is TRBV10-1 and J is TRBJ2-3; D is unresolved. Trimming stripped 3 bases from V and 0 bases from J, with 13 bases between. This CDR3 has 16 amino acids. Germline CDR1 WNHNN, CDR2 SYGVQD (reference sequence). The CDR3 region has the DNA TGCGCCAGCAGTGATTCGGACGGATCTAGCACAGATACGCAGTATTTT. This encodes CASSDSDGSSTDTQYF.

As to this clone: Distinct nucleotide sequences in the sample also encode this CDR3. The V call is TRBV7-2, the J call TRBJ2-1, with 10 bases aligning to TRBD2. The V and J ends lost 1 base and 4 bases, in that order; junction bases with no gene match: 1. Germline assignment: CDR1 SGHTA and CDR2 FQGNSA. The CDR3 spans 15 residues. The CDR3 loop is CASSLGLAGYNEQFF. The CDR3, as DNA: TGTGCCAGCAGCTTAGGACTAGCGGGTTACAATGAGCAGTTCTTC.

This clone appeared once. The CDR3 DNA sequence: TGTGCCAGCAGCTATGGACTAGCGGGGGCCCAAGAGACCCAGTACTTC. Protein sequence: CASSYGLAGAQETQYF. The chain uses TRBV11-3 and TRBJ2-5; 13 nucleotides agree with TRBD2. Germline CDR1 is SGHNT and CDR2 is YENEEA. V lost 4 bases to trimming and J lost 1 base; unmatched junction nucleotides: 3. The CDR3 is 16 residues long.

This chain joins TRBV5-1 and TRBJ2-5; the match to TRBD2 covers 8 bases. The last part of the DNA fits TRBJ2-7 better; the J call may be wrong. CDR3 length: 14 residues. Germline V lookup: CDR1 SGHRS, CDR2 YFSETQ. In nucleotides, the CDR3 is TGCGCCAGCAGCCCAGGAGCGGGGGTCGACGAGCAGTACTTC. Its protein is CASSPGAGVDEQYF.

The rearrangement joins TRBV20-1 to TRBJ2-3; no reliable D call. CDR1 is DFQATT, CDR2 SNEGSKA, per germline (reference sequence). Trimming stripped 5 bases from V and 4 bases from J, with 1 base between. The CDR3 covers 9 residues. In DNA, the CDR3 is TGCAGTGCTCCAGATACGCAGTATTTT. Translated: CSAPDTQYF.

The chain is built from TRBV7-2 and TRBJ1-2; no firm D call. Per germline, CDR1 SGHTA and CDR2 FQGNSA. CDR3 length equals 15 residues. Trimming removed 5 bases from V and 2 bases from J, with 15 bases in between. The CDR3 bases are TGTGCCAGCAGCCCGGCAGTCGGCACCAACTATGGCTACACCTTC. The encoded protein is CASSPAVGTNYGYTF.

This clone has just a few counts. This chain joins TRBV11-2 and TRBJ1-6; D gene unclear. V was pared by 2 bases and J by 10 bases, with 21 bases between. Per germline, CDR1 SGHAT and CDR2 FQNNGV. There are 17 residues in the CDR3. CDR3 loop: CASSLTGSILAGSPLHF. Here the CDR3 DNA reads TGTGCCAGCAGCTTAACGGGTAGTATACTGGCGGGATCACCCCTCCACTTT.

This sequence joins TRBV19 and TRBJ1-1, with D unresolved. The CDR3 extends over 13 amino acids. CDR1 and CDR2 from the germline V gene are LNHDA and SQIVND (reference sequence). V was trimmed by 5 bases and J by 2 bases, leaving 9 bases between them. The CDR3 DNA is TGTGCCAGTAGTCTCCATAAAAACACTGAAGCTTTCTTT. Translation gives CASSLHKNTEAFF. The full variable domain, completed using reference TRBV19 and TRBJ1-1, is DGGITQSPKYLFRKEGQNVTLSCEQNLNHDAMYWYRQDPGQGLRLIYYSQIVNDFQKGDIAEGYSVSREKKESFPLTVTSAQKNPTAFYLCASSLHKNTEAFFGQGTRLTVV.

This clone showed up just once. V gene TRBV7-6 combines with J gene TRBJ2-5; D is ambiguous. Trimming removed 1 base at V and 6 bases at J, with 9 bases between. The CDR3 runs to 13 residues. CDR1 and CDR2 from the germline V gene are SGHVS and FNYEAQ. This CDR3 is CASSLEPPKTQYF. The CDR3 DNA sequence: TGTGCCAGCAGCTTAGAACCCCCAAAGACCCAGTACTTC.

The genes are TRBV12-5 and TRBJ2-5; D is undetermined. CDR3 size: 11 residues. Germline loops: CDR1 LGHNT, CDR2 FRNRAP. Trimming stripped 5 bases from V and 3 bases from J, with 4 bases between. In DNA, the CDR3 is TGTGCTAGTGGTACGGAAGAGACCCAGTACTTC. Translated: CASGTEETQYF.

This clone was found a few times. The rearrangement uses TRBV18 and TRBJ1-3, with D possibly being TRBD1 (5 bases). CDR3 size: 16 residues. Germline V lookup: CDR1 KGHSH, CDR2 LQKENI. With 2 bases removed from V and 3 bases from J, the gap between germline ends came to 14 bases. Here the CDR3 reads CASSPSGALGGNTIYF. The CDR3 nucleotides read TGTGCCAGCTCACCATCCGGGGCGTTAGGTGGAAACACCATATATTTT.

The chain links TRBV25-1 to TRBJ2-3; TRBD1 is a possible D gene (5 bases). The CDR3 runs 15 residues. CDR1 and CDR2 from the germline V gene are MGHDK and SYGVNS. The V and J ends lost 3 bases and 0 bases respectively, with 10 bases between them. The CDR3 bases are TGTGCCAGCAGTGAGGGGCCCGGTAGCACAGATACGCAGTATTTT. Amino acids: CASSEGPGSTDTQYF.

A few counts support this clone. The rearrangement joins TRBV11-2 to TRBJ2-6; D perhaps matches TRBD2 (6 bases). Trimming took 1 base from V and 2 from J, leaving 9 bases between them. Germline V gene data show CDR1 as SGHAT and CDR2 as FQNNGV. This CDR3 is built from 16 residues. The chain's CDR3 is CASSLGGTAGANVLTF. Here the CDR3 DNA reads TGTGCCAGCAGCTTAGGCGGGACCGCTGGGGCCAACGTCCTGACTTTC.

The CDR3 reads CATSRTGKELFF. The CDR3 DNA reads TGTGCCACCAGCAGGACAGGGAAGGAGCTGTTTTTT. The chain couples TRBV15 to TRBJ2-2; the match to TRBD1 covers 7 bases. This CDR3 has 12 amino acids. Germline CDR1 and CDR2: LNHNV and YYDKDF (reference sequence). The ends lost 3 bases at V and 10 bases at J; junction bases unmatched: 2.

Of note for this clone: A much more abundant neighbour one base away suggests this may be a read error. J is TRBJ1-2 and V is TRBV10-3; 9 bases line up with TRBD1. CDR1 and CDR2 from the germline V gene are ENHRY and SYGVKD. There are 12 residues in the CDR3. J lost 8 bases, V lost 10 bases, and 8 bases had no gene match. The CDR3 sequence is CATRDRAGGYTF. As DNA, the CDR3 is TGTGCCACCCGGGACAGGGCGGGCGGCTACACCTTC.

The gene calls are TRBV18 and TRBJ2-1, with 11 bases lining up with TRBD2. The length of the CDR3 is 14 residues. In germline, CDR1 is KGHSH, CDR2 LQKENI. Germline trimming cut 7 bases from V and 7 bases from J; bases unmatched to any gene: 6. CDR3 in DNA: TGTGCCAGCTTGGCACTAGCGGGGGCGAATGAGCAGTTCTTC. Its protein is CASLALAGANEQFF.

This clone was counted between two and nine times. V and J are TRBV5-1 and TRBJ1-6; the D gene is possibly TRBD1 (5 bases). The CDR3 has 14 amino acids. V shed 4 bases and J shed 7 bases, with 12 bases lying between them. Germline assignment: CDR1 SGHRS and CDR2 YFSETQ. As DNA, the CDR3 is TGCGCCAGCAGCGCCGGAGGGGAAAATTCACCCCTCCACTTT. Protein sequence: CASSAGGENSPLHF.

The chain has TRBV6-5 and TRBJ1-2, with 7 bases matching TRBD1. The CDR3 extends over 15 amino acids. The germline CDR1 and CDR2 sequences are MNHEY and SVGAGI. With 0 bases clipped from V and 5 bases from J, the junction kept 6 bases outside the gene matches. CDR3 DNA: TGTGCCAGCAGTTACTCCGGGCAGGGGGGGTATGGCTACACCTTC. It codes for CASSYSGQGGYGYTF.

This clone was counted many times. V usage is TRBV11-2 and J usage is TRBJ2-1; D not resolved. The CDR3 runs to 14 residues. With 6 bases removed from V and 13 bases from J, the gap between germline ends came to 22 bases. The germline V gene has CDR1 SGHAT and CDR2 FQNNGV. The CDR3, as DNA: TGTGCCAGCAGTCGAGATGCACAGCCGCCTCTACAGTTCTTC. It yields the protein CASSRDAQPPLQFF.

CDR3 coding DNA: TGCGCCAGCAGCCAAGTCGGGAAGACAGGGAGTGCCACAGATACGCAGTATTTT. Encoded protein: CASSQVGKTGSATDTQYF. The chain employs TRBV4-1 and TRBJ2-3; 7 nucleotides agree with TRBD1. The CDR3 contains 18 residues. From germline, CDR1 is MGHRA and CDR2 YSYEKL. V lost 1 base, J lost 2 bases, and 12 bases stayed unmatched.

The chain uses TRBV10-3 and TRBJ1-2; D call uncertain. Germline CDR1 ENHRY, CDR2 SYGVKD. Trimming removed 5 bases at V and 0 bases at J, with 7 bases between. This CDR3 is built from 13 residues. Here the CDR3 DNA reads TGTGCCATCAGTATTGATCCTAACTATGGCTACACCTTC. It yields the protein CAISIDPNYGYTF.

There are a few counts of this clone. The rearrangement joins TRBV4-3 to TRBJ2-4; TRBD1 matches at 7 bases. The CDR3 totals 15 residues. V lost 4 bases to trimming and J lost 3 bases; unmatched junction nucleotides: 6. From germline, CDR1 is LGHNA and CDR2 YSLEER. In nucleotides, the CDR3 is TGCGCCAGCAGCCGGGGGACAGAGGGCAAAAACATTCAGTACTTC. Its translation: CASSRGTEGKNIQYF.

V usage is TRBV7-2 and J usage is TRBJ2-5; D is ambiguous. Deletions cut 1 base from V and 1 base from J, with 10 bases between. From germline, CDR1 is SGHTA and CDR2 FQGNSA. The length of the CDR3 is 15 residues. The CDR3 bases are TGTGCCAGCAGCTTAGGATCCGCGTCCCAAGAGACCCAGTACTTC. This gives the protein CASSLGSASQETQYF.